These 15 T cell receptor beta chains came from one sample sequenced in a study of vaccination effects on CD4 cells after COVID-19. Data came from immunoSEQ multiplex PCR; TCRdb stores just in-frame clones and leaves some out. The table includes approximately 17,000 clones, approximately 70% detected once. Within the ViraFEST assay, antigen-specific CD4+ T cells underwent expansion with viral peptide pools prior to sequencing. Isolation of CD4+ T cells took place after nine to ten days of culture. Vaccine administered to participants consisted of two doses of either BNT162b2 or mRNA-1273. Their antigens are not known. This material consisted of CD4+ T cells from PBMCs cultured with SARS-CoV-2 spike peptides, taken after COVID-19 vaccination. These receptors all stem from a human donor who received a COVID-19 vaccine.

This clone was found once. The rearrangement uses TRBV6-5 and TRBJ1-2, with unresolved D. Trimming stripped 4 bases from V and 7 bases from J, with 13 bases between. This CDR3 contains 13 residues. Germline CDR1 and CDR2: MNHEY and SVGAGI. CDR3 region: CASSSPKGGGYTF. CDR3 DNA sequence: TGTGCCAGCAGTTCCCCCAAGGGCGGTGGCTACACCTTC.

The chain has TRBV19 and TRBJ1-1; D unresolved. The CDR3 is 13 residues long. V lost 2 bases, J lost 3 bases, and 7 bases lay in between. Germline V gene sequence: CDR1 LNHDA, CDR2 SQIVND (reference sequence). Here the CDR3 DNA reads TGTGCCAGTAGTATACGAAGACACACTGAAGCTTTCTTT. It specifies CASSIRRHTEAFF.

This clone showed up just a few times. This chain links TRBV28 with TRBJ2-1, with 9 nucleotides matching TRBD1. V lost 2 bases and J lost 5; bases outside the gene matches: 16. The length of the CDR3 is 19 residues. Germline V gene sequence: CDR1 MDHEN, CDR2 SYDVKM. The CDR3 DNA follows: TGTGCCAGCAGTTTAATCTATGGGTTGGGGACAGGGCACCACAATGAGCAGTTCTTC. Amino acid sequence: CASSLIYGLGTGHHNEQFF.

The chain uses TRBV7-2 and TRBJ2-7; TRBD1 matches 7 bases. The CDR3 length is 14 residues. V gave up 10 bases and J gave up 3 bases; unmatched junction bases: 12. The V gene's germline CDR1 is SGHTA and CDR2 FQGNSA. The DNA of the CDR3 is TGTGCCACCAGACTCGACAGGGTCGGCTACGAGCAGTACTTC. Protein sequence: CATRLDRVGYEQYF.

This chain links TRBV6-5 with TRBJ1-5; TRBD1 is a possible D gene (5 bases). This CDR3 has 14 amino acids. Germline CDR1 MNHEY, CDR2 SVGAGI. The germline V and J ends were trimmed by 7 bases and 7 bases, with 17 bases remaining between them. The CDR3 DNA reads as TGTGCCAGCACCGCCGGAAGGGGAACCCAGCCCCAGCATTTT. Residues: CASTAGRGTQPQHF.

This sequence joins TRBV27 and TRBJ1-1; weak D call: TRBD1 (5 bases). With 0 bases removed from V and 0 bases from J, the gap between germline ends came to 11 bases. CDR1 is MNHEY and CDR2 is SMNVEV in the germline V gene (reference sequence). CDR3 length: 16 residues. The CDR3 sequence is CASSLSPQGLNTEAFF. In DNA form, the CDR3 reads TGTGCCAGCAGTTTATCCCCCCAGGGATTGAACACTGAAGCTTTCTTT.

This clone was detected only a few times. The CDR3 spells CASSYSALSSGNTIYF. Written as DNA, the CDR3 is TGTGCCAGCAGTTACTCTGCACTGAGCTCTGGAAACACCATATATTTT. The chain uses TRBV6-5 and TRBJ1-3; D unresolved. The V end lost 0 bases, the J end lost 0 bases, and 9 bases lay between the germline ends. CDR3 length: 16 amino acids. Germline CDR1 and CDR2: MNHEY and SVGAGI.

V is TRBV27 and J is TRBJ1-6; 9 nucleotides align to TRBD1. The CDR3 totals 14 residues. Germline assignment: CDR1 MNHEY and CDR2 SMNVEV (reference sequence). The V and J ends lost 6 bases and 8 bases, in that order; junction bases with no gene match: 5. CDR3 sequence reads: CASSIRDRDSPLHF. CDR3 coding DNA: TGTGCCAGCAGCATCCGGGACAGGGATTCACCCCTCCACTTT.

This clone was seen a few times. The gene calls are TRBV3-1 (or the pseudogene TRBV3-2) and TRBJ1-6, with no clear D. Germline V CDR1 and CDR2: LGHDT, YNNKEL (reference sequence). CDR3 length equals 16 residues. V lost 2 bases and J 7 bases, leaving 15 bases between the germline ends. CDR3 amino acids: CASSQLRSRTNSPLHF. For the CDR3, the DNA is TGTGCCAGCAGCCAATTAAGAAGTAGAACAAATTCACCCCTCCACTTT.

The chain employs TRBV4-2 and TRBJ1-1, with TRBD1 identical over 7 bases. The V gene's germline CDR1 is LGHNA and CDR2 YNFKEQ. The junction had 13 bases not matched to a gene; V was cut back by 1 base and J by 5 bases. The CDR3 contains 17 residues. As DNA, the CDR3 is TGTGCCAGCAGCCAAGTTGAGAGGCAGGGGGTTTTAACTGAAGCTTTCTTT. Translated, it gives CASSQVERQGVLTEAFF.

The V and J genes are TRBV7-6 and TRBJ2-5, with unresolved D. V dropped 2 bases and J dropped 3 bases, with 16 bases sitting between them. Looked up from germline, CDR1 is SGHVS and CDR2 is FNYEAQ. This CDR3 contains 16 residues. CDR3: CASSLYRVSSKETQYF. The CDR3 DNA reads TGTGCCAGCAGCTTATATAGGGTCAGTTCCAAAGAGACCCAGTACTTC. The variable domain in full, completed from reference TRBV7-6 and TRBJ2-5, reads GAGVSQSPRYKVTKRGQDVALRCDPISGHVSLYWYRQALGQGPEFLTYFNYEAQQDKSGLPNDRFSAERPEGSISTLTIQRTEQRDSAMYRCASSLYRVSSKETQYFGPGTRLLVL.

The J gene is TRBJ1-4, the V gene TRBV6-5; 10 bases match TRBD1. Germline-derived CDR1 and CDR2 are MNHEY and SVGAGI. This CDR3 region has 15 residues. V was clipped by 0 bases and J by 6 bases; unmatched bases: 1. This chain's CDR3 is CASSYSGTGDEKLFF. In nucleotides, the CDR3 is TGTGCCAGCAGTTACTCCGGGACAGGGGATGAAAAACTGTTTTTT.

The chain employs TRBV7-2 and TRBJ1-6, with no clear D. The CDR3 covers 18 residues. The V end lost 1 base, the J end lost 5 bases, and 18 bases lay between the germline ends. The germline gives CDR1 SGHTA, CDR2 FQGNSA. CDR3 coding DNA: TGTGCCAGCAGCTTAGGAGTCTTGGGCTGGGGAGATAATTCACCCCTCCACTTT. It translates to CASSLGVLGWGDNSPLHF.

The rearrangement links TRBV3-1 (or the pseudogene TRBV3-2) to TRBJ2-7; the D is unclear. The V end was cut by 0 bases, the J end by 6 bases, with 6 bases between. This CDR3 is built from 12 residues. Germline loops: CDR1 LGHDT, CDR2 YNNKEL (reference sequence). DNA of the CDR3: TGTGCCAGCAGCCAAGAGGTTCGCGAGCAGTACTTC. Its protein product is CASSQEVREQYF.

The chain has TRBV29-1 and TRBJ1-4; D not certain. This CDR3 region has 14 residues. CDR1 SQVTM and CDR2 ANQGSEA come from the germline V gene. V lost 7 bases and J lost 6, with 18 bases in between. CDR3 DNA: TGCAGCGCCCCGGGCCACAAGTCATATGAAAAACTGTTTTTT. It encodes CSAPGHKSYEKLFF.